This T cell receptor beta chain comes out of a study of blood T cell repertoires in COVID-19 (TCRdb year 2020). Broadly, across the study: Samples from collaborators originated in the United States, Italy and Spain and spanned both the acute and convalescent phases of COVID-19. The samples were drawn from two sources: the first 160 participants of the ongoing ImmuneRACE study, and approximately 1,300 subjects contributed by 6 global collaborators. Subjects who had been exposed to COVID-19, were actively infected with it, or had recovered from it provided the deeply sampled blood TCRbeta repertoires that made up the dataset. A freely available public database, intended as a resource for researchers studying the immune response to SARS-CoV-2, is where the repertoires were released. The prospective study material was composed of cDNA or gDNA derived from T cells, B-cell-depleted T cells, or PBMCs. HLA class I and class II types, where available, came from metadata supplied by the sample provider rather than from assay-based typing. Sample metadata almost always included a de-identified subject ID, COVID-19 status, age in years and sex. Results and caveats for the whole study, not just this receptor: Clinical and demographic metadata were provided uncurated, with the amount varying by source and participant.

The immunoSEQ Assay, a bias-controlled multiplex PCR, was used to amplify TCRbeta CDR3 regions from genomic DNA. Per the authors' processing: The number of nucleated cells in each sample was estimated from the amplification of reference gene primers within the assay. Sequence reads were collapsed and filtered to measure the absolute abundance of every unique TCRbeta CDR3 rearrangement. For each sample, productive Simpson clonality was calculated as the square root of Simpson's diversity index across productive rearrangements. TCRdb's version of the immuneACCESS table is confined to in-frame rearrangements and falls short of the full clone set. An unresolved V gene accounts for under half of the shortfall where checked; the remainder is of unknown origin. V and J calls and clone size are those listed in that table; D and trimming were worked out from the DNA. This sample has tens of thousands of clones in its table, and about 81% of those were observed once. The ten largest clonotypes hold 2.5% to 3% of the sample.

As concerns this clone: Its antigen is currently not known. Base quality data are lacking; no much larger clone is found one base away.

Whole blood was collected in K2EDTA tubes by collaborating institutions according to the institutions' own protocols. For TCRbeta analysis, collaborators shipped samples in one of three forms: frozen whole blood, isolated PBMCs, or DNA extracted from either of those sample types. CDR1 MGHDK and CDR2 SYGVNS were looked up in the germline V gene. Trimming costs V 10 bases and J 2 bases, and their ends lie 18 bases apart. The CDR3 runs 14 residues from the cysteine to the phenylalanine. This entry keeps only the CDR3 DNA: 42 bases, framed from base 1. This sequence uses TRBV25-1 and TRBJ2-7; possibly the D gene is TRBD1, per 7 matching bases. Sequencing was performed on peripheral blood. The sequence was collected from a man aged 50 to 59 with acute or convalescent COVID-19. The CDR3 reads CATTDQGEAYEQYF. In nucleotides, the sequence is TGTGCCACCACCGACCAGGGGGAGGCCTACGAGCAGTACTTC.